The 29 T cell receptor beta chains below come from one sample, sequenced in a study of identical twins. TCRdb independently ran MiXCR on the 5' RACE reads; one entry per CDR3 protein. This table has 1.5 million to 2 million distinct CDR3 sequences, about 30% appearing once. Sequences were obtained from cord blood. The receptor source for this set is a newborn girl in good health.

This clonotype was recorded a few times. The V and J genes are TRBV4-1 and TRBJ2-1; D could derive from TRBD1 or TRBD2 (5 bases each). Germline values: CDR1 MGHRA, CDR2 YSYEKL. The CDR3 covers 17 residues. Trimming took off 8 bases at V and 1 base at J, with 21 bases between the two ends. As DNA, the CDR3 is TGCGCCAGCCGGGGAGCCGGGGCCGCTACTTCCTACAATGAGCAGTTCTTC. As protein: CASRGAGAATSYNEQFF.

V usage is TRBV2 and J usage is TRBJ2-7; D uncertain. CDR3 length equals 16 residues. V was shortened by 3 bases and J by 7 bases, with 22 bases between the two germline ends. Germline CDR1 SNHLY, CDR2 FYNNEI. The CDR3 loop reads CASSDPGAWSYNEQYF. The CDR3, as DNA: TGTGCCAGCAGTGACCCGGGTGCGTGGTCCTACAATGAGCAGTACTTC.

This rearrangement joins TRBV6-2 or TRBV6-3 to TRBJ2-3; 11 bases agree with TRBD2. Germline V gives CDR1 MNHEY, CDR2 SVGEGT. The CDR3 contains 16 residues. Trimming took 2 bases from V and 4 from J; bases not matched to a gene: 5. The CDR3, as DNA: TGTGCCAGCAGTTACCCTAGCGGGAGGAGGGCAGATACGCAGTATTTT. Its translation is CASSYPSGRRADTQYF.

In its sample, this clonotype was seen a few times. V is TRBV4-1 and J is TRBJ2-7; a weak D match, TRBD1 (6 bases). Germline lookup yields CDR1 MGHRA and CDR2 YSYEKL. The CDR3 is 15 amino acids. V was clipped by 4 bases and J by 2 bases, with 15 bases between them. CDR3 amino acids: CASSRGTPTTYEQYF. Here the CDR3 DNA reads TGCGCCAGCAGCCGAGGGACACCCACTACCTACGAGCAGTACTTC.

This clonotype showed up just once. The chain joins TRBV10-3 to TRBJ2-5, with 10 bases matching TRBD2. TRBJ2-7 explains the end of the DNA better; the J call may be wrong. CDR3 length: 17 residues. Germline V lookup: CDR1 ENHRY, CDR2 SYGVKD. CDR3 DNA: TGTGCCATCAGTGAGCCGCAAACCGGGACTAGCGTTTACGAGCAGTACTTC. It specifies CAISEPQTGTSVYEQYF.

The gene calls are TRBV20-1 and TRBJ1-2; 9 bases fit TRBD1. Unmatched junction bases numbered 10, after V lost 6 bases and J lost 8 bases. This CDR3 contains 13 residues. Germline V lookup: CDR1 DFQATT, CDR2 SNEGSKA (reference sequence). The CDR3 nucleotides are TGCAGTGCCCCTCGACAGGGGGGCTACGGCTACACCTTC. Translation gives CSAPRQGGYGYTF.

This clonotype was observed a handful of times. The J gene is TRBJ1-2, the V gene TRBV20-1; no clear D. Germline V gene lookup returns CDR1 DFQATT and CDR2 SNEGSKA (reference sequence). V was trimmed by 5 bases and J by 1 base, leaving 14 bases between them. The CDR3 contains 14 residues. For the CDR3, the DNA is TGCAGTGCTGGTCAAGGCACCTATAACTATGGCTACACCTTC. It yields the protein CSAGQGTYNYGYTF.

The rearrangement joins TRBV29-1 to TRBJ2-2, with TRBD2 matching over 13 bases. V shed 4 bases, J shed 3 bases, and the junction held 5 bases outside the gene matches. Germline CDR1 and CDR2: SQVTM and ANQGSEA. The CDR3 totals 16 residues. The CDR3: CSVVLTSGGYTGELFF. As DNA, the CDR3 is TGCAGCGTTGTCTTGACTAGCGGGGGGTACACCGGGGAGCTGTTTTTT.

This chain uses TRBV4-2 with TRBJ1-1; perhaps TRBD1 as D (5 bases). V was cut by 1 base and J by 2 bases, with 14 bases left in between. CDR1 and CDR2 (germline): LGHNA, YNFKEQ. The length of the CDR3 is 16 residues. Written as DNA, the CDR3 is TGTGCCAGCAGCCAAGCCCCCGGGGCCCAAAACACTGAAGCTTTCTTT. Protein product: CASSQAPGAQNTEAFF.

This clonotype was counted a few times. The chain's CDR3 is CSARMSTEAFF. As DNA, the CDR3 is TGCAGTGCTAGAATGTCCACTGAAGCTTTCTTT. V usage is TRBV20-1 and J usage is TRBJ1-1; D gene uncertain. Germline-derived CDR1 and CDR2 are DFQATT and SNEGSKA (reference sequence). V lost 2 bases to trimming and J lost 4 bases, with 5 bases between them. The CDR3 totals 11 residues.

This clonotype has only a few counts. The CDR3 is CASSVDEGAYNSPLHF. Written as DNA, the CDR3 is TGTGCCAGCAGCGTAGACGAGGGGGCTTATAATTCACCCCTCCACTTT. The chain carries TRBV9 and TRBJ1-6, with TRBD1 matching 7 bases. This CDR3 spans 16 amino acids. Germline values: CDR1 SGDLS, CDR2 YYNGEE. Trimming took 0 bases from V and 4 from J; bases not matched to a gene: 4.

The CDR3 DNA sequence: TGCGCCAGCAGCTTGGGCCCGAGACCATCCACAGATACGCAGTATTTT. Its translation is CASSLGPRPSTDTQYF. The chain uses TRBV5-1 and TRBJ2-3; unclear D gene. Germline V gene data show CDR1 as SGHRS and CDR2 as YFSETQ. This CDR3 is built from 16 residues. Trimming pared 0 bases from V and 2 bases from J, leaving 13 bases between.

The gene calls are TRBV18 and TRBJ1-5; D gene ambiguous. CDR3 length equals 13 residues. Germline CDR1 and CDR2: KGHSH and LQKENI. With 2 bases removed from V and 4 bases from J, the gap between germline ends came to 6 bases. In nucleotides, the CDR3 is TGTGCCAGCTCACCAAAGGGTAATCAGCCCCAGCATTTT. This codes for CASSPKGNQPQHF.

This chain uses TRBV3-1 with TRBJ1-2, with D perhaps matching TRBD1 (6 bases). Trimming took 2 bases from V and 12 from J, leaving 13 bases between them. In germline, CDR1 is LGHDT, CDR2 YNNKEL (reference sequence). The CDR3 consists of 12 residues. The CDR3, as DNA: TGTGCCAGCAGCCAAATGTTTGGGGACAACACCTTC. This encodes CASSQMFGDNTF.

This clonotype was observed a few times. The chain has TRBV6-6 and TRBJ2-3; D possibly corresponds to TRBD2 (5 bases). CDR1 MNHNY and CDR2 SVGAGI come from the germline V gene (reference sequence). Trimming pared 0 bases from V and 0 bases from J, leaving 13 bases between. The CDR3 runs 17 residues. CDR3 loop: CASSYSSSRQSTDTQYF. The CDR3, as DNA: TGTGCCAGCAGTTACTCATCTAGCCGCCAAAGCACAGATACGCAGTATTTT.

This clonotype was counted a few times. This sequence joins TRBV24-1 and TRBJ2-7; no clear D. CDR1 and CDR2 from the germline V gene are KGHDR and SFDVKD. Trimming pared 1 base from V and 3 bases from J, leaving 12 bases between. The CDR3 has 15 amino acids. In nucleotides, the CDR3 is TGTGCCACCAGTGATTTCACCGGGTATGGCTACGAGCAGTACTTC. Translating it yields CATSDFTGYGYEQYF.

This clonotype has only a few counts. The chain combines TRBV24-1 with TRBJ2-1; D not certain. CDR3 length: 19 residues. Germline V gene data show CDR1 as KGHDR and CDR2 as SFDVKD. V shed 0 bases and J shed 0 bases, with 17 bases lying between them. The DNA for the CDR3 is TGTGCCACCAGTGATTTGCGCCTCATAAAGGGTAGCTCCTACAATGAGCAGTTCTTC. It encodes CATSDLRLIKGSSYNEQFF.

In its sample, this clonotype was seen a few times. The chain links TRBV25-1 to TRBJ2-3, with D unresolved. Trimming removed 6 bases from V and 2 bases from J, with 15 bases in between. The germline gives CDR1 MGHDK, CDR2 SYGVNS. The CDR3 is 15 residues long. Here the CDR3 DNA reads TGTGCCAGCAGCGATCACGGGCCGATCACAGATACGCAGTATTTT. The encoded protein is CASSDHGPITDTQYF. The variable domain in full, completed from reference TRBV25-1 and TRBJ2-3, reads EADIYQTPRYLVIGTGKKITLECSQTMGHDKMYWYQQDPGMELHLIHYSYGVNSTEKGDLSSESTVSRIRTEHFPLTLESARPSHTSQYLCASSDHGPITDTQYFGPGTRLTVL.

This chain links TRBV5-6 with TRBJ1-2, with TRBD1 matching over 7 bases. The V segment lost 4 bases and the J segment 1 base; nucleotides outside the gene matches: 10. Germline V CDR1 and CDR2: SGHDT, YYEEEE. The CDR3 totals 16 residues. For the CDR3, the DNA is TGTGCCAGCAGCCCCGGGACAGAAGTCCTTAACTATGGCTACACCTTC. It encodes CASSPGTEVLNYGYTF.

Only a few counts were recorded for this clonotype. The V call is TRBV25-1, the J call TRBJ2-5; D not certain. The CDR3 runs 14 residues. Trimming shortened V by 2 bases and J by 1 base, and 8 bases separated the two germline ends. The germline V gene encodes CDR1 MGHDK and CDR2 SYGVNS. The CDR3 protein is CASSELAFQETQYF. The CDR3 DNA is TGTGCCAGCAGTGAACTCGCGTTCCAAGAGACCCAGTACTTC.

This clonotype was recorded many times. The rearrangement uses TRBV20-1 and TRBJ1-6; D is ambiguous. This CDR3 contains 13 residues. Germline V gives CDR1 DFQATT, CDR2 SNEGSKA (reference sequence). In DNA, the CDR3 is TGCAGCGCCCGGACGGGAAATAATTCACCCCTCCACTTT. Translating it yields CSARTGNNSPLHF.

The chain employs TRBV5-1 and TRBJ2-5; weak D call: TRBD1 (6 bases). The J call is doubtful: the DNA matches TRBJ2-7 better. The V gene's germline CDR1 is SGHRS and CDR2 YFSETQ. This CDR3 contains 15 residues. CDR3 residues: CASSLTGTHRDEQYF. CDR3 coding DNA: TGCGCCAGCAGCTTAACCGGGACACACCGTGACGAGCAGTACTTC.

The J gene is TRBJ2-3, the V gene TRBV24-1; D unresolved. V was clipped by 5 bases and J by 2 bases, with 19 bases between them. The germline V gene encodes CDR1 KGHDR and CDR2 SFDVKD. This CDR3 has 17 residues. The CDR3 DNA sequence: TGTGCCACCAGTGGCCGTCCGGGCATCCCACACACAGATACGCAGTATTTT. Protein: CATSGRPGIPHTDTQYF.

The rearrangement uses TRBV6-5 and TRBJ2-3; TRBD2 is a possible D gene (6 bases). Trimming cost V 2 bases and J 7 bases, with 10 bases left between them. This CDR3 has 13 residues. Looked up from germline, CDR1 is MNHEY and CDR2 is SVGAGI. This CDR3 reads CASSYGLRHTQYF. CDR3 nucleotides: TGTGCCAGCAGTTACGGACTAAGACATACGCAGTATTTT.

The V call is TRBV19, the J call TRBJ2-1; D gene uncertain. Germline CDR1 is LNHDA and CDR2 is SQIVND (reference sequence). The CDR3 is 14 amino acids. The ends were cut back, 4 bases at V and 4 bases at J, with 11 bases in the middle. CDR3: CASSSGSDYNEQFF. The CDR3 DNA reads as TGTGCCAGTAGTAGCGGATCCGATTACAATGAGCAGTTCTTC.

This chain links TRBV12-3 or TRBV12-4 with TRBJ1-2; D gene uncertain. CDR3 size: 14 residues. V lost 7 bases to trimming and J lost 3 bases, with 15 bases between them. CDR3 nucleotides: TGTGCCAGCACCCTAAACTCCCTCTACTATGGCTACACCTTC. Amino acids: CASTLNSLYYGYTF.

This clonotype was recorded at least ten times. The chain employs TRBV13 and TRBJ2-5, with D tentatively TRBD2 (6 bases). The germline V and J ends were trimmed by 6 bases and 2 bases, with 10 bases remaining between them. The CDR3 totals 13 residues. Per the germline V gene, CDR1 is PRHDT and CDR2 is FYEKMQ (reference sequence). The CDR3 here is CASSRDLQETQYF. DNA of the CDR3: TGTGCCAGCAGTCGGGACTTACAAGAGACCCAGTACTTC. Filled out from reference TRBV13 and TRBJ2-5, the complete variable domain reads AAGVIQSPRHLIKEKRETATLKCYPIPRHDTVYWYQQGPGQDPQFLISFYEKMQSDKGSIPDRFSAQQFSDYHSELNMSSLELGDSALYFCASSRDLQETQYFGPGTRLLVL.

This clonotype was detected only a few times. The CDR3 region is CASSLGLVSGGTDTQYF. As DNA, the CDR3 is TGTGCCAGCAGCTTAGGGCTCGTGAGCGGGGGCACAGATACGCAGTATTTT. The chain recombines TRBV7-9 with TRBJ2-3, with TRBD2 matching over 7 bases. V lost 1 base, J lost 1 base, and 8 bases stayed unmatched. Looked up from germline, CDR1 is SEHNR and CDR2 is FQNEAQ (reference sequence). The CDR3 runs 17 residues.

This clonotype was recorded a few times. The V call is TRBV20-1, the J call TRBJ2-3; D could derive from TRBD1 or TRBD2 (7 bases each). Per the germline V gene, CDR1 is DFQATT and CDR2 is SNEGSKA (reference sequence). The CDR3 covers 15 residues. V was pared by 3 bases and J by 1 base, with 14 bases between. CDR3 bases: TGCAGTGCTAGCAGGGGGGGGACCCGCACAGATACGCAGTATTTT. Encoded protein: CSASRGGTRTDTQYF.